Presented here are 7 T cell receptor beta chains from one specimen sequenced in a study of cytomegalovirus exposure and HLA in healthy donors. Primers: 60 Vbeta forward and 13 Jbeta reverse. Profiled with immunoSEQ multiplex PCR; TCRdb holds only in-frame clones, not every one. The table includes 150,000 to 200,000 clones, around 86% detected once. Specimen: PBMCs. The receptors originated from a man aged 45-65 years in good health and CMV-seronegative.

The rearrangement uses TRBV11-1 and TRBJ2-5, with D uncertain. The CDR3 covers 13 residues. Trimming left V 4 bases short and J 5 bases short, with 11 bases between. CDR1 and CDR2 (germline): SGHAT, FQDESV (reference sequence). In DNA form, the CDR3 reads TGTGCCAGCAGCTCTCTACTTCCGGAGACCCAGTACTTC. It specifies CASSSLLPETQYF. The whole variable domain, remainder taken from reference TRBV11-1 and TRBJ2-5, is EAEVAQSPRYKITEKSQAVAFWCDPISGHATLYWYRQILGQGPELLVQFQDESVVDDSQLPKDRFSAERLKGVDSTLKIQPAELGDSAMYLCASSSLLPETQYFGPGTRLLVL.

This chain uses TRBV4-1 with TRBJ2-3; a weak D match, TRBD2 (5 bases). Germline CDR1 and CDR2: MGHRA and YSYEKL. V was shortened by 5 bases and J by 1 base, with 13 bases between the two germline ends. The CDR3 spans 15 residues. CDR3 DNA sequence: TGCGCCAGCAGCATGGGGAGTGTGGGCACAGATACGCAGTATTTT. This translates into CASSMGSVGTDTQYF.

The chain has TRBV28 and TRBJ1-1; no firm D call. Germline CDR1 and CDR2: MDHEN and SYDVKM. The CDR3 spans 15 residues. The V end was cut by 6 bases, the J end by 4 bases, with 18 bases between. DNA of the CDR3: TGTGCCAGCAGCCCCCCCCTAGTATTTCGCACTGAAGCTTTCTTT. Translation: CASSPPLVFRTEAFF.

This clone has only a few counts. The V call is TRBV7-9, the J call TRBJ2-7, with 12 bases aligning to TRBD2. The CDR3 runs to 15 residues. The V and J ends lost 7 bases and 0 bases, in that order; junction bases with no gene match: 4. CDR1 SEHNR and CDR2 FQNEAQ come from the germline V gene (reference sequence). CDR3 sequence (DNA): TGTGCCAGCATCCAGACTAGCGGGGGCTCCTACGAGCAGTACTTC. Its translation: CASIQTSGGSYEQYF. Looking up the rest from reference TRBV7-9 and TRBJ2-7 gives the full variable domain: DTGVSQNPRHKITKRGQNVTFRCDPISEHNRLYWYRQTLGQGPEFLTYFQNEAQLEKSRLLSDRFSAERPKGSFSTLEIQRTEQGDSAMYLCASIQTSGGSYEQYFGPGTRLTVT.

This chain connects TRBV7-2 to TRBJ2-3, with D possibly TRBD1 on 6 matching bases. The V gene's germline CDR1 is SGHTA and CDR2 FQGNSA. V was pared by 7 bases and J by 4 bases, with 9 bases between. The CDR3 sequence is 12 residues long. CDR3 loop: CASNTGSDTQYF. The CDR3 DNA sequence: TGTGCCAGCAACACAGGGTCAGATACGCAGTATTTT.

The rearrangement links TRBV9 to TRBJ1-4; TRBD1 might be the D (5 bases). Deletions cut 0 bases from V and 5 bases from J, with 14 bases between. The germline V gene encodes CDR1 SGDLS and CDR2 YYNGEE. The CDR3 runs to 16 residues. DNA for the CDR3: TGTGCCAGCAGCGTAGCTCAGGGCCGATCAAATGAAAAACTGTTTTTT. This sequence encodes CASSVAQGRSNEKLFF.

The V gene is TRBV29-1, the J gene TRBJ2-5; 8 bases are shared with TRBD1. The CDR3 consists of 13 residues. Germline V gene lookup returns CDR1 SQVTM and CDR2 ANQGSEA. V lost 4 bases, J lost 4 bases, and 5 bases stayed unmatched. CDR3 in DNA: TGCAGCGTTGGGAGGGGGACAGGAGAGACCCAGTACTTC. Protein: CSVGRGTGETQYF.